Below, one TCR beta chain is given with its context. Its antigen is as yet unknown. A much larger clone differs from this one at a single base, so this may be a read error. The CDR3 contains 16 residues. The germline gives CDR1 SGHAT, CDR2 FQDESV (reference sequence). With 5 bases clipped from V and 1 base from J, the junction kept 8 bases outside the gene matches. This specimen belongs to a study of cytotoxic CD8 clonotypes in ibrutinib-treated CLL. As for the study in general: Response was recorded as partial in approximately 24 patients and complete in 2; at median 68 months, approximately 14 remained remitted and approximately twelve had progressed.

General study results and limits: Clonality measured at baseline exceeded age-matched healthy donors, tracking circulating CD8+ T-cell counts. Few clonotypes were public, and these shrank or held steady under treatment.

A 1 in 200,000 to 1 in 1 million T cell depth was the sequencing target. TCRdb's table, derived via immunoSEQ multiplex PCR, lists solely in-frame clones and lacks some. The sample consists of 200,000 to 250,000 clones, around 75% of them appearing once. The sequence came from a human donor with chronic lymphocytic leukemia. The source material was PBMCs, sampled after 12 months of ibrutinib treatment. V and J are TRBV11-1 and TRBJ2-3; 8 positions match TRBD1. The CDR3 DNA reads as TGTGCCAGCAGCCGGGAACAGGGGGATGGCACAGATACGCAGTATTTT. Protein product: CASSREQGDGTDTQYF. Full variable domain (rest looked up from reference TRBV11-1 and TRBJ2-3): EAEVAQSPRYKITEKSQAVAFWCDPISGHATLYWYRQILGQGPELLVQFQDESVVDDSQLPKDRFSAERLKGVDSTLKIQPAELGDSAMYLCASSREQGDGTDTQYFGPGTRLTVL.